The 3 T cell receptor beta chains listed next were all sequenced from one sample in a study of cytomegalovirus exposure and HLA in healthy donors. This PCR relied on a set of 60 Vbeta primers and 13 Jbeta primers. Libraries were prepared by immunoSEQ multiplex PCR; TCRdb keeps only in-frame clonotypes and omits some of them. The sample includes around 99,000 clones, 81% of them seen just once. The sample comprised PBMCs. These receptors all come from a woman aged 25-40 years in good health and CMV-seronegative.

The chain has TRBV7-2 and TRBJ2-3; 8 positions agree with TRBD2. There are 15 residues in the CDR3. The V segment lost 3 bases and the J segment 2 bases; nucleotides outside the gene matches: 4. The germline gives CDR1 SGHTA, CDR2 FQGNSA. The CDR3 nucleotides read TGTGCCAGCAGCTTCGTGGGACTAGTCACAGATACGCAGTATTTT. It is translated as CASSFVGLVTDTQYF.

The gene calls are TRBV7-8 and TRBJ2-1; D is unclear. Germline values: CDR1 SGHVS, CDR2 FQNEAQ. This CDR3 has 12 residues. V was pared by 1 base and J by 13 bases, with 11 bases between. The DNA of the CDR3 is TGTGCCAGCAGCTTAGAGCACTTTCGTCAGTTCTTC. It codes for CASSLEHFRQFF.

A word on this clone: The junction differs from germline at one of its ends, possibly a read error. The J gene is TRBJ2-1, the V gene TRBV5-5, with 9 positions matching TRBD2. From germline, CDR1 is SGHKS and CDR2 YYEKEE (reference sequence). This CDR3 is 14 amino acids long. The CDR3 DNA follows: TGTGCCAGCAGCTTGGCCCTAGCGGGATATGACCAGTTCTTC. Amino acids: CASSLALAGYDQFF. The full variable domain, completed using reference TRBV5-5 and TRBJ2-1, is DAGVTQSPTHLIKTRGQQVTLRCSPISGHKSVSWYQQVLGQGPQFIFQYYEKEERGRGNFPDRFSARQFPNYSSELNVNALLLGDSALYLCASSLALAGYDQFFGPGTRLTVL.